The T cell receptor (beta chain) under discussion was sequenced for a study of PD-L1 blockade in urothelial cancer (dated by TCRdb to the late 2010s). Study-wide context: All patients started therapy around 2014 and received atezolizumab 1,200 mg intravenously every 3 weeks. Blood samples were analyzed at two time points: 3 weeks after treatment start (second dose) and 6 weeks after treatment start. Patients had an ECOG performance status of 0 or 1 and had received between 0 and 3 prior chemotherapy regimens. Blood samples gave median yields of about 150,000 T cells and some 80,000 unique TCRs, along with a median clonality of approximately 0.08. Over 28 patients had pretreatment blood TCR-seq, 24 had at least one posttreatment blood collection, and 24 had tumor TCR-seq. Durable clinical benefit was defined as a progression-free survival longer than 6 months, and TCR features were additionally tested against progression-free survival and overall survival. In the same patients, whole exome sequencing and RNA sequencing of pretreatment tumors were performed in addition to TCR sequencing. About 85% of the roughly 29 patients were identified as males with urothelial cancer of bladder origin, and a prior smoking history was reported by 18 of 29 patients. Some ten patients reached durable clinical benefit, while some 19 patients did not. The study was an exploratory multi-omic analysis of somatic, immune and clinical correlates of response to PD-L1 blockade with atezolizumab in urothelial cancer. Pretreatment tumor samples, along with matched peripheral blood collected serially before and after atezolizumab treatment, underwent TCR sequencing. What the research found in general, with its limitations: Because of the small sample size (n ≈ 27) and the many exploratory analyses performed, the results are intended to be regarded as hypothesis-generating. Improved progression-free and overall survival was associated with having pretreatment peripheral blood TCR clonality below the median. Greater expansion of tumor-associated TCR clones in peripheral blood 3 weeks after the start of treatment was observed in patients with durable benefit (n of about 21, p = 0.022).

The time point tag for this specimen amounts to: peripheral blood 6 weeks after treatment start. The cohort comprised nearly 30 patients with locally advanced or metastatic urothelial carcinoma treated at Memorial Sloan Kettering on a trial protocol. Peripheral blood mononuclear cells were collected pretreatment and during treatment, at between 1 and 8 total time points per patient. The Qiagen DNeasy Blood extraction kit was used to purify genomic DNA from total PBMCs and from tumor samples. PBMCs were collected pretreatment and during treatment, and were isolated and stored as previously described. Of note for this clone: This clone's antigen is unknown. Per-base qualities were not stored, and no clone one base away is much larger.

There are 11 amino acids in the CDR3, from cysteine to phenylalanine inclusive. The DNA shown is the 33-base CDR3, in frame from base 1. Trimming costs V 5 bases and J 7 bases, and their ends lie 10 bases apart. The germline V gene (reference sequence) gives CDR1 as DFQATT and CDR2 as SNEGSKA. Each PCR received spiked-in synthetic TCR analog templates so that absolute template abundance could be estimated from read counts. The immunoSEQ assay used bias-controlled V and J gene primers to amplify TCRbeta CDR3 regions from genomic DNA. Rearranged TCRbeta segments were sequenced at approximately 20X coverage. The original methods were these. Clustering was used to correct sequencing errors, and CDR3s were annotated against IMGT so that V, D and J genes could be assigned. Out-of-frame and stop-codon sequences were excluded, and only productive TCRbeta rearrangements were used in downstream analyses. To compute clonality, Shannon entropy was normalized by the log of the number of unique productive sequences and then subtracted from one. Clones differing between time points or between blood and tumor were identified by Fisher's exact test with Benjamini-Hochberg correction at adjusted p below 0.01. TCRdb mirrors the immuneACCESS table, restricted to in-frame sequences. Some clones are absent from its copies; in checked studies, under half trace to an unresolved V gene, and the reason for the others is unknown. V and J calls and clone size are copied from that table; D and trimming were computed from the DNA. Within this sample are around 110,000 clones, with less than 95% of them counted one time only. 3% to 4.5% of the sample comes from the top ten.

This receptor was identified in a man aged 55-75 years with urothelial cancer. The sequencing used PBMCs, collected around atezolizumab (anti-PD-L1) treatment. The chain was built from TRBV20-1 and TRBJ2-3, with no confident D gene call. The DNA sequence follows: TGCAGTGCTCGAAGTAGCCATACGCAGTATTTT. It translates as CSARSSHTQYF.